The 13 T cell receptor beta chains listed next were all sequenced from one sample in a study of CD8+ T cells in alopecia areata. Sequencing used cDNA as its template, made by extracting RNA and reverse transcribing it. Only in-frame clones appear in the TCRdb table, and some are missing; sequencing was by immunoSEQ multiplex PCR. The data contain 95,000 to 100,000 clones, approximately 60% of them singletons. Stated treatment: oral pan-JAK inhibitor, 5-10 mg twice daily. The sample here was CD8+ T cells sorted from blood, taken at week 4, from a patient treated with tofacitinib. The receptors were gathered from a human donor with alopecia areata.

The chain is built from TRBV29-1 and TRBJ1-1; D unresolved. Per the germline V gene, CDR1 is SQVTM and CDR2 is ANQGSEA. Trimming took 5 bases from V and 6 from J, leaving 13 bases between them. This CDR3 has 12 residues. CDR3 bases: TGCAGCGTTCTTCAAATAGGAGCTGAAGCTTTCTTT. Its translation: CSVLQIGAEAFF.

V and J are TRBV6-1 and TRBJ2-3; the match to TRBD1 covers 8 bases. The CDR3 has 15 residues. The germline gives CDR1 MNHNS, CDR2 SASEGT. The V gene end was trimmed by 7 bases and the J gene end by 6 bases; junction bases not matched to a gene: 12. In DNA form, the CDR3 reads TGTGCCAGCACCCCCGAGGACAGGGTATATGATACGCAGTATTTT. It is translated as CASTPEDRVYDTQYF.

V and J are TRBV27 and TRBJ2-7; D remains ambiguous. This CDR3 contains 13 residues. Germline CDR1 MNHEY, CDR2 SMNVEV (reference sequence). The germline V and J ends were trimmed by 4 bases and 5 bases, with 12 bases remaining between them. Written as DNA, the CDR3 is TGTGCCAGCAGTTCGATGGGCCCACACGAGCAGTACTTC. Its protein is CASSSMGPHEQYF.

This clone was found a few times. The DNA of the CDR3 is TGTGCCAGTAGTCAGCCGTGGGACGTTGATGAAAAACTGTTTTTT. Its protein is CASSQPWDVDEKLFF. This chain connects TRBV19 to TRBJ1-4; a possible D gene is TRBD1 (5 bases). Per germline, CDR1 LNHDA and CDR2 SQIVND (reference sequence). V lost 5 bases and J lost 6, with 16 bases in between. The CDR3 loop spans 15 amino acids.

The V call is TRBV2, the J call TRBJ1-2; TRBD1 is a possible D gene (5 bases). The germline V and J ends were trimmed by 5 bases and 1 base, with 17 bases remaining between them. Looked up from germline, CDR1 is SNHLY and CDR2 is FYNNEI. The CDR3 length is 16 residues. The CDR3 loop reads CASSPEDSLLNYGYTF. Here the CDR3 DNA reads TGTGCCAGCAGTCCCGAAGACAGTCTCCTTAACTATGGCTACACCTTC. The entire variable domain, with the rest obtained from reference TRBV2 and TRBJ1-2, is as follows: EPEVTQTPSHQVTQMGQEVILRCVPISNHLYFYWYRQILGQKVEFLVSFYNNEISEKSEIFDDQFSVERPDGSNFTLKIRSTKLEDSAMYFCASSPEDSLLNYGYTFGSGTRLTVV.

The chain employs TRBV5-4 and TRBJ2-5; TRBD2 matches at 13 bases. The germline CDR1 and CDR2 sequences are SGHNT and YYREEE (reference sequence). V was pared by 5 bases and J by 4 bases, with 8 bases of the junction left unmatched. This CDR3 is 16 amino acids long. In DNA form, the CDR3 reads TGTGCCAGCAGTAGTGGACTAGCGGGGGTATTAGAGACCCAGTACTTC. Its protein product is CASSSGLAGVLETQYF.

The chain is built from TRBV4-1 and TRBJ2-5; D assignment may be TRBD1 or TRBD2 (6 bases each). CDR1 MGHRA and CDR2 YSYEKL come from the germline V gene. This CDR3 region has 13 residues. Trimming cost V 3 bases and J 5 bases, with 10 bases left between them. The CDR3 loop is CASSQDSGETQYF. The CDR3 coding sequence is TGCGCCAGCAGCCAGGACAGCGGGGAGACCCAGTACTTC.

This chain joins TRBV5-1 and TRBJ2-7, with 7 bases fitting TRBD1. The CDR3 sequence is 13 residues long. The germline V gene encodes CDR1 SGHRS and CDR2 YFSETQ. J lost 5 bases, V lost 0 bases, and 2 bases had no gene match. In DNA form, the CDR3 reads TGCGCCAGCAGCTTGGGACAGGGTAACGAGCAGTACTTC. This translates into CASSLGQGNEQYF.

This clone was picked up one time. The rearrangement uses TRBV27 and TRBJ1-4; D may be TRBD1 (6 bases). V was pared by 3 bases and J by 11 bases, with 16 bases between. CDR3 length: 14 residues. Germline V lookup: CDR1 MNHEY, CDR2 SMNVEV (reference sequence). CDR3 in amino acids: CASSFGGPEGKLFF. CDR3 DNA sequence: TGTGCCAGCAGTTTCGGGGGGCCTGAGGGGAAACTGTTTTTT.

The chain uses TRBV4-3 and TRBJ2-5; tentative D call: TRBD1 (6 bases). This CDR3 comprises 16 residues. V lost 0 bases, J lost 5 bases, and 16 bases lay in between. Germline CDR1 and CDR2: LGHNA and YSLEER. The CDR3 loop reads CASSQDRQASHETQYF. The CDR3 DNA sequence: TGCGCCAGCAGCCAAGATCGACAGGCCTCCCACGAGACCCAGTACTTC.

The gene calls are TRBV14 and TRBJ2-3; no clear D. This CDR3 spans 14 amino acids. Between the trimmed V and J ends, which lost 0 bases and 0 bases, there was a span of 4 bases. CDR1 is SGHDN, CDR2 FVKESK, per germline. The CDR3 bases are TGTGCCAGCAGCCAAGATTCAAGCACAGATACGCAGTATTTT. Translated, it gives CASSQDSSTDTQYF.

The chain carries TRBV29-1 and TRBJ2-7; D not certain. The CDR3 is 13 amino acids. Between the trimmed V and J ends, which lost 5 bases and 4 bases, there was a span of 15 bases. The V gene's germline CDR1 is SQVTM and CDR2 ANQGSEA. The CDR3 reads CSVTSETTYEQYF. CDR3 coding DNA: TGCAGCGTTACCTCCGAGACGACTTACGAGCAGTACTTC.

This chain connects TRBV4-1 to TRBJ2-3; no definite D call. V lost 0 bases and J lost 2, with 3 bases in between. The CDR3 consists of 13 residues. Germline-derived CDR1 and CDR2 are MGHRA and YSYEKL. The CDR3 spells CASSQDHTDTQYF. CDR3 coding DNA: TGCGCCAGCAGCCAAGATCACACAGATACGCAGTATTTT.